This T cell receptor (beta chain) was captured in a study of identical twins. The CDR3 runs 16 residues. With V trimmed by 0 bases and J by 0 bases, 5 bases remained unmatched. Germline values: CDR1 DFQATT, CDR2 SNEGSKA (reference sequence). Template switching supplied a universal primer site; unique molecular identifiers were carried on the cDNA. TCRdb reanalysed the 5' RACE reads using MiXCR and keeps one entry per CDR3 protein. The sample includes roughly 750,000 distinct CDR3 sequences, about 20% seen only once; the top ten take 4% to 4.5%. The sample also formed part of further work on T cells expressing NK-cell markers. That work adds: It was sorted CD3+CD56+NKG2C+, CD3+CD56+NKG2C- and CD3+CD56-NKG2C+ T cells that supplied the TCR beta repertoires. Serological testing identified seven of the eight sequenced donors as HCMV-seropositive and one as seronegative. An anti-gamma-delta TCR antibody was added in several experiments. It restricted sorting to alpha-beta TCR-expressing T cells.

Sequenced sample: PBMCs. The receptor comes from a young woman in good health. The chain is built from TRBV20-1 and TRBJ2-1; TRBD2 agrees at 7 bases. The CDR3, as DNA: TGCAGTGCTAGAGATCAGGGCGGGAGCTCCTACAATGAGCAGTTCTTC. Translating it yields CSARDQGGSSYNEQFF.